This TCR beta chain is drawn from a study of blood T cells in healthy people across ages. About the research overall: Capture by template switching was about one barcoded beta molecule per two T cells.

The CDR3 contains 14 residues. CDR1 is SGDLS, CDR2 YYNGEE, per germline. The V end lost 5 bases, the J end lost 4 bases, and 16 bases lay between the germline ends. Combining a sample-barcoded 5' primer with a J-beta primer mix, a second PCR ran for about 7 to 12 cycles. TCRdb itself ran the 5' RACE reads through MiXCR, one entry per CDR3 protein. The repertoire has about 1.8 million distinct CDR3 sequences, around half of them found once; the top ten carry more than 2%. J is TRBJ2-7 and V is TRBV9; D is ambiguous. Sequenced sample: blood. The sequence was obtained from a woman aged 35 to 49 in good health. CDR3 coding DNA: TGTGCCAGCAGTGGGTCCCAGAATCAGTACGAGCAGTACTTC. Translating it yields CASSGSQNQYEQYF.